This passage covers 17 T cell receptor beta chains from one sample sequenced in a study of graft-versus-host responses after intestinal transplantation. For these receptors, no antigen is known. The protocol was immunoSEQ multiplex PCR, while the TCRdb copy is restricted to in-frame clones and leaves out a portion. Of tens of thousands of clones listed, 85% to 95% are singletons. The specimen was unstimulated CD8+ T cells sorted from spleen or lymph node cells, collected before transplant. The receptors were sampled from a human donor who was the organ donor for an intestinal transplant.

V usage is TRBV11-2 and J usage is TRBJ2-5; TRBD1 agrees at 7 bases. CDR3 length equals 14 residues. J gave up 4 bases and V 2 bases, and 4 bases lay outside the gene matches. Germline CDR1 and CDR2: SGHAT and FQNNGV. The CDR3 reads CASSLRQGVETQYF. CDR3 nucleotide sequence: TGTGCCAGCAGCTTACGACAGGGAGTAGAGACCCAGTACTTC. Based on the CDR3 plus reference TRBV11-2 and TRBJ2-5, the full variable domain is EAGVAQSPRYKIIEKRQSVAFWCNPISGHATLYWYQQILGQGPKLLIQFQNNGVVDDSQLPKDRFSAERLKGVDSTLKIQPAKLEDSAVYLCASSLRQGVETQYFGPGTRLLVL.

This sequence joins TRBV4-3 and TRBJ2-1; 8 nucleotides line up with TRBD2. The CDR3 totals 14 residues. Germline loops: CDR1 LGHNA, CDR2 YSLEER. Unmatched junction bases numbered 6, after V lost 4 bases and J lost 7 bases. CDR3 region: CASSLAGLGNEQFF. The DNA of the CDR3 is TGCGCCAGCAGCCTTGCGGGACTAGGGAATGAGCAGTTCTTC.

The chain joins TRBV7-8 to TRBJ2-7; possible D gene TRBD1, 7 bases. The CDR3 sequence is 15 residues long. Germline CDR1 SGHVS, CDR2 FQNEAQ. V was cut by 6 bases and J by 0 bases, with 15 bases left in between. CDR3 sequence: CASRLAQGGSYEQYF. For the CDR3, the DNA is TGTGCCAGCAGGCTGGCGCAGGGGGGCTCCTACGAGCAGTACTTC.

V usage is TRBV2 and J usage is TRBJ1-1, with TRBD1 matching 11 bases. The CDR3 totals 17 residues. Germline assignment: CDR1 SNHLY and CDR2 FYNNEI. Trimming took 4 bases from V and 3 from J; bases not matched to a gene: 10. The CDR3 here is CASSVVGQGAGDTEAFF. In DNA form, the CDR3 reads TGTGCCAGCAGTGTTGTAGGACAGGGGGCAGGGGACACTGAAGCTTTCTTT.

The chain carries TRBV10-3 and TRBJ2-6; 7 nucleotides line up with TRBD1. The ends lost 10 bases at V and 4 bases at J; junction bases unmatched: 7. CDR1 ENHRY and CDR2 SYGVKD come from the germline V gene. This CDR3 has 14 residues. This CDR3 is CATRRGRGANVLTF. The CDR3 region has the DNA TGTGCCACCCGCAGGGGGAGAGGGGCCAACGTCCTGACTTTC.

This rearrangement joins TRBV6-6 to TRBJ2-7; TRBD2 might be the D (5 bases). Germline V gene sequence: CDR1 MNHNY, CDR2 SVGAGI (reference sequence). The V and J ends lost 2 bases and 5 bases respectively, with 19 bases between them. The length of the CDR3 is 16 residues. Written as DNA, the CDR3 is TGTGCCAGCAGTTACCCGAGCGGCCCTCTTCCCGACGAGCAGTACTTC. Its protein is CASSYPSGPLPDEQYF.

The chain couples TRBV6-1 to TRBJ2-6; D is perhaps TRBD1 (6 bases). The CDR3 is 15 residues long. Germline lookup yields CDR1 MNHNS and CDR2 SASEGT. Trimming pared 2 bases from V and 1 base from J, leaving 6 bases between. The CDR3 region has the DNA TGTGCCAGCAGTGAAACAGGGTCTGGGGCCAACGTCCTGACTTTC. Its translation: CASSETGSGANVLTF.

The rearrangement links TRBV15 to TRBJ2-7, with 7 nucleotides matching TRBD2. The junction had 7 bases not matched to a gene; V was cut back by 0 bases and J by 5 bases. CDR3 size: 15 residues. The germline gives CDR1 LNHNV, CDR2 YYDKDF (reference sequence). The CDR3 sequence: CATSRDRTSAHEQYF. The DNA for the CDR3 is TGTGCCACCAGCAGAGATAGAACTAGCGCCCACGAGCAGTACTTC. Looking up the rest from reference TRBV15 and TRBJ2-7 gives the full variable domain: DAMVIQNPRYQVTQFGKPVTLSCSQTLNHNVMYWYQQKSSQAPKLLFHYYDKDFNNEADTPDNFQSRRPNTSFCFLDIRSPGLGDTAMYLCATSRDRTSAHEQYFGPGTRLTVT.

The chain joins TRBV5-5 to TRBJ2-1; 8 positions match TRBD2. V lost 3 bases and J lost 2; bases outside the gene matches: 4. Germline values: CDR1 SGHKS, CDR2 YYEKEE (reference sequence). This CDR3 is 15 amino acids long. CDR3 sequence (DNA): TGTGCCAGCAGCTATAGCGGGACCCCCTACAATGAGCAGTTCTTC. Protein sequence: CASSYSGTPYNEQFF. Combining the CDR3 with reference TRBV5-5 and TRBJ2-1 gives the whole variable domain DAGVTQSPTHLIKTRGQQVTLRCSPISGHKSVSWYQQVLGQGPQFIFQYYEKEERGRGNFPDRFSARQFPNYSSELNVNALLLGDSALYLCASSYSGTPYNEQFFGPGTRLTVL.

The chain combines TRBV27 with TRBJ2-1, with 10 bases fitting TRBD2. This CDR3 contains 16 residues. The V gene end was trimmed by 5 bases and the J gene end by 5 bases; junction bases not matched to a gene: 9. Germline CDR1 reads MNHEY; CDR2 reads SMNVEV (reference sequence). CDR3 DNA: TGTGCCAGCAGTCCCCTAGCGGGAGTGATGGACAATGAGCAGTTCTTC. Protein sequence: CASSPLAGVMDNEQFF.

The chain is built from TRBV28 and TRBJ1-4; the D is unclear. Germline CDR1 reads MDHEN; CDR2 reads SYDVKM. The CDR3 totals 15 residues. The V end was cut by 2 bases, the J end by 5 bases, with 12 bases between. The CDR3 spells CASSLDLEQNEKLFF. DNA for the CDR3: TGTGCCAGCAGTTTAGATTTGGAACAGAATGAAAAACTGTTTTTT.

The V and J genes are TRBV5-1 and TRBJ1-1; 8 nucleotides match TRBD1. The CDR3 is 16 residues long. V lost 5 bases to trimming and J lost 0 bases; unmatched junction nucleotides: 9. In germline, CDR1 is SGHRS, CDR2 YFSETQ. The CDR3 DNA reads TGCGCCAGCAGTTCCCGACAGGGGAGTATGAACACTGAAGCTTTCTTT. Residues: CASSSRQGSMNTEAFF. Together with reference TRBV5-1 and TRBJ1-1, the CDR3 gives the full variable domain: KAGVTQTPRYLIKTRGQQVTLSCSPISGHRSVSWYQQTPGQGLQFLFEYFSETQRNKGNFPGRFSGRQFSNSRSEMNVSTLELGDSALYLCASSSRQGSMNTEAFFGQGTRLTVV.

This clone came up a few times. The CDR3 bases are TGTGCCAGCAGTTACTCGATAGCGGGAGTATACGAGCAGTACTTC. Translation: CASSYSIAGVYEQYF. The chain joins TRBV6-5 to TRBJ2-7, with 9 positions matching TRBD2. The germline V gene has CDR1 MNHEY and CDR2 SVGAGI. The V gene end was trimmed by 0 bases and the J gene end by 4 bases; junction bases not matched to a gene: 4. The CDR3 sequence is 15 residues long.

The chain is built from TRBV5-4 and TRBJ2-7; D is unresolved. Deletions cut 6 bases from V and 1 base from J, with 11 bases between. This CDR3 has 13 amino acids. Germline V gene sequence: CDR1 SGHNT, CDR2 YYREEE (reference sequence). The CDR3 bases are TGTGCCAGCATCCGCCCCGGGTCCTACGAGCAGTACTTC. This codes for CASIRPGSYEQYF.

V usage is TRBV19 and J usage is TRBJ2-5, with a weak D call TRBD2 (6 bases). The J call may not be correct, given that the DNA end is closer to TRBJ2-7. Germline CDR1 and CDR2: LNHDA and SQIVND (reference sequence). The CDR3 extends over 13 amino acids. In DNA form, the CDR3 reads TGTGCCAGTAGTGCTTCTGGAGGGAACGAGCAGTACTTC. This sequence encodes CASSASGGNEQYF.

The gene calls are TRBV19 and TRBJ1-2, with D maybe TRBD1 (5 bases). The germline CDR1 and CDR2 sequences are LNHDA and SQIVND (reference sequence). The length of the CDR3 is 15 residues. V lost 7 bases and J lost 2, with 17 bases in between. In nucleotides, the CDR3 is TGTGCCAGTAAGGATGATGACAGCCCCAACTATGGCTACACCTTC. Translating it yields CASKDDDSPNYGYTF.

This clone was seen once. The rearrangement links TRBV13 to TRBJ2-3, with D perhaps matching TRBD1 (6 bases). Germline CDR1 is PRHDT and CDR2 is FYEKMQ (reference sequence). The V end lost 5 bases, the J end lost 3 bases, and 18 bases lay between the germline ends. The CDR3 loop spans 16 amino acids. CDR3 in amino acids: CASSHPTGSSTDTQYF. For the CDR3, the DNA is TGTGCCAGCAGCCACCCAACAGGGTCGAGTACAGATACGCAGTATTTT. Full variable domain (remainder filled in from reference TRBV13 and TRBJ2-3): AAGVIQSPRHLIKEKRETATLKCYPIPRHDTVYWYQQGPGQDPQFLISFYEKMQSDKGSIPDRFSAQQFSDYHSELNMSSLELGDSALYFCASSHPTGSSTDTQYFGPGTRLTVL.